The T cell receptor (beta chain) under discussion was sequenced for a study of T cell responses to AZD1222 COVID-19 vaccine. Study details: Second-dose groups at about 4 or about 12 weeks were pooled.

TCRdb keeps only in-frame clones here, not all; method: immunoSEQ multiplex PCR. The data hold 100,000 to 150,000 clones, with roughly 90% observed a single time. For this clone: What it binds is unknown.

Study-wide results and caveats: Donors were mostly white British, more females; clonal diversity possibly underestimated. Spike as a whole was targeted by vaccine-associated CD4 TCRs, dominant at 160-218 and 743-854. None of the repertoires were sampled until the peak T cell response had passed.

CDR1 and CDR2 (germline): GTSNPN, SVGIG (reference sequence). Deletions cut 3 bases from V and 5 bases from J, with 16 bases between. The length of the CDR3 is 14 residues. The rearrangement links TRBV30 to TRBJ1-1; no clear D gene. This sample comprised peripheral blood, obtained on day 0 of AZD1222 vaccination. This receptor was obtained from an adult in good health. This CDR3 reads CAWRPGGRWTEAFF. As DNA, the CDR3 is TGTGCCTGGAGGCCAGGCGGCAGATGGACTGAAGCTTTCTTT.